This T cell receptor (beta chain) was identified in a study of CD8+ T cells in alopecia areata. At the level of the study: Oral tofacitinib, 5 to 10 mg twice daily, was given in an open-label trial.

In its sample, this clone was seen once. The sample's treatment: oral pan-JAK inhibitor, 5-10 mg twice daily. The germline CDR1 and CDR2 sequences are MDHEN and SYDVKM. This CDR3 is built from 14 residues. V gave up 5 bases and J gave up 4 bases, with 15 bases separating them. RNA was isolated and reverse transcribed to cDNA, the sequencing template. Generated by immunoSEQ multiplex PCR, the TCRdb table keeps only in-frame clones and is missing some. The sample gives approximately 120,000 clones, 60% to 65% of which show up once; more than 5% is in the top ten. Source: CD4+ T cells sorted from blood, taken at week 4, from a patient treated with tofacitinib. This sequence originates from a human donor with alopecia areata. The gene calls are TRBV28 and TRBJ2-7, with a tentative D call TRBD2 (5 bases). The CDR3 bases are TGTGCCAGCAGTGTCACGGGTGGGAGATACGAGCAGTACTTC. It specifies CASSVTGGRYEQYF.